This T cell receptor (beta chain) was captured in a study of shared clonotypes between healthy human individuals. Study-level findings and limits: All-four-donor shared clonotypes had higher generation probabilities than non-shared clonotypes did.

Using immunoSEQ multiplex PCR, the repertoire was profiled, and TCRdb retains in-frame clones only, with some absent. This sample has millions of clones, with about 93% found just once. Germline V gives CDR1 LNHDA, CDR2 SQIVND (reference sequence). Trimming took 3 bases from V and 4 from J, leaving 12 bases between them. CDR3 length equals 15 residues. CD8 cells classed as naive were CD45RO-negative and positively selected for CCR7, excluding terminally differentiated effector memory CD45RA+ cells. Worth noting for this clone: Its antigen is not identified.

Sequencing was carried out using naive CD8+ T cells from PBMCs. The chain employs TRBV19 and TRBJ2-2, with D perhaps matching TRBD1 or TRBD2 (5 bases each). The TCR sequence derives from a man between 18 and 35 years old in good health. Some clones in this sample may be carry-over from other donors' samples. The DNA of the CDR3 is TGTGCCAGTAGTATTCGGGATGGGGGCACCGGGGAGCTGTTTTTT. Amino acid sequence: CASSIRDGGTGELFF.